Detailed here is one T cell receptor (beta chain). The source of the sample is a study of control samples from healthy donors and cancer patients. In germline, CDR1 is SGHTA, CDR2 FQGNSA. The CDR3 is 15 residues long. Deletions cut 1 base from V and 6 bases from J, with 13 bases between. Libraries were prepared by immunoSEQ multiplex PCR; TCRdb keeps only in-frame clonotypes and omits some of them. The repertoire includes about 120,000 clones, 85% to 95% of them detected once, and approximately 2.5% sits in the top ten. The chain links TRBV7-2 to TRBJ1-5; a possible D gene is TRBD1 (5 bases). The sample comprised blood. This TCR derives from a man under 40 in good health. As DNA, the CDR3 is TGTGCCAGCAGCTTAGAGTTGGGGGTTGGTCAGCCCCAGCATTTT. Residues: CASSLELGVGQPQHF.